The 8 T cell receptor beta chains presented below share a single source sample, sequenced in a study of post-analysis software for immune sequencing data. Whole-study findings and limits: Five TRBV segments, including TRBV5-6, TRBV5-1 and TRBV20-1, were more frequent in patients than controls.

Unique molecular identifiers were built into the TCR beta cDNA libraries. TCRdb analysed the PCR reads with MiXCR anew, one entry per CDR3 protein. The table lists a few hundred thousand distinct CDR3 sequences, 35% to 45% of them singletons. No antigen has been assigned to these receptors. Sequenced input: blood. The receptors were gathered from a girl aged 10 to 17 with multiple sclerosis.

The CDR3 DNA reads as TGCAGCGTTGTTCCTACGGGGAGCGAGCAGTACTTC. Its protein is CSVVPTGSEQYF. The chain employs TRBV29-1 and TRBJ2-5; the D gene is possibly TRBD2 (5 bases). Judging by the DNA end, TRBJ2-7 fits better; the J call may be wrong. The germline V gene has CDR1 SQVTM and CDR2 ANQGSEA. The CDR3 has 12 residues.

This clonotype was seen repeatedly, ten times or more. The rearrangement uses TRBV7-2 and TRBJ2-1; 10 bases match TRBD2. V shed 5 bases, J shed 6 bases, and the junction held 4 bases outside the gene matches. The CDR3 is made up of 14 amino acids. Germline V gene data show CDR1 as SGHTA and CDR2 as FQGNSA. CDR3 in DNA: TGTGCCAGCAGCCTGCGACTAGCGGGCAATGAGCAGTTCTTC. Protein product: CASSLRLAGNEQFF.

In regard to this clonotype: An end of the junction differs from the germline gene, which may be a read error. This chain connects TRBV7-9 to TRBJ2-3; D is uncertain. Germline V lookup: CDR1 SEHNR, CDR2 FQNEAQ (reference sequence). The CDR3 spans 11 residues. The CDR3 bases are TGTTCCAGCAGCTCTGGAGACACGCAGTATTTT. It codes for CSSSSGDTQYF.

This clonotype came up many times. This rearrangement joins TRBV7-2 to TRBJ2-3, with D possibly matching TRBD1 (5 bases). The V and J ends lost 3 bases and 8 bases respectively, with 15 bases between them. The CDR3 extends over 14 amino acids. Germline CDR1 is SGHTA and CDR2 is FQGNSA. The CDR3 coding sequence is TGTGCCAGCAGCTTCGAGATTAAGGGGTCTACGCAGTATTTT. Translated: CASSFEIKGSTQYF. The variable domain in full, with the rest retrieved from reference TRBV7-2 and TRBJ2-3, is GAGVSQSPSNKVTEKGKDVELRCDPISGHTALYWYRQSLGQGLEFLIYFQGNSAPDKSGLPSDRFSAERTGGSVSTLTIQRTQQEDSAVYLCASSFEIKGSTQYFGPGTRLTVL.

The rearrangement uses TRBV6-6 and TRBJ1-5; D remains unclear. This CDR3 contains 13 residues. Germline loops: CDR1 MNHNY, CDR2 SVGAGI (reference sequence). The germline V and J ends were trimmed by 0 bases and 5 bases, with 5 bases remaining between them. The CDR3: CASSYSLDQPQHF. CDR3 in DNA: TGTGCCAGCAGTTACTCATTAGATCAGCCCCAGCATTTT.

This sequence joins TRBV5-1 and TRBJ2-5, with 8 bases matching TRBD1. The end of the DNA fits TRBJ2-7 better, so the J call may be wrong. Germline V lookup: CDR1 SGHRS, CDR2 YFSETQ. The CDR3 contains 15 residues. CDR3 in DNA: TGCGCCAGCAGCATCGGACAGGGTCTGGGCTACGAGCAGTACTTC. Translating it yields CASSIGQGLGYEQYF.

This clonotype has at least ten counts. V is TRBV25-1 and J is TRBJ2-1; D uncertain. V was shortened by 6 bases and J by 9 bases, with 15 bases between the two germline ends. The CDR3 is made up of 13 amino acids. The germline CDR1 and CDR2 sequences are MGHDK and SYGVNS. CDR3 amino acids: CASRPDPFFEQFF. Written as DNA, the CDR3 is TGTGCCAGCAGACCCGACCCGTTTTTTGAGCAGTTCTTC.

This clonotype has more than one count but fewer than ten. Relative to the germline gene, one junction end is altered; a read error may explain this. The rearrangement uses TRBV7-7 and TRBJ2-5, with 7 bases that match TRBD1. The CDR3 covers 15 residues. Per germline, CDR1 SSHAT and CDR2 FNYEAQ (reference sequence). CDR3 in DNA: TGTGCTAGCAGCGCAGACCGGGACAGCCAAGAGACCCAGTACTTC. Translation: CASSADRDSQETQYF.